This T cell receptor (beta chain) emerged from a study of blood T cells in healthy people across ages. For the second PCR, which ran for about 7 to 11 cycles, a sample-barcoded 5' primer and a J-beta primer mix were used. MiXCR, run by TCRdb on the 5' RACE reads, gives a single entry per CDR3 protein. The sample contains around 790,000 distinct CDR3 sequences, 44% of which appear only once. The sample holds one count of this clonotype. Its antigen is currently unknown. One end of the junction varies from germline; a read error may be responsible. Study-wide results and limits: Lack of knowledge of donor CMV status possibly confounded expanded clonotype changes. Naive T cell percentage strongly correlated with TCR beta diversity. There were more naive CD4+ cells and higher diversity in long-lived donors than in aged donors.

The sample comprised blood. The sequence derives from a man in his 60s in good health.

The CDR3 DNA sequence: TGTGCCAGCAGCTCCGGCGATACAGGGGTCGCTGAGCGGTACTTC. It specifies CASSSGDTGVAERYF. The chain is built from TRBV13 and TRBJ2-1, with 7 positions matching TRBD1. The CDR3 covers 15 residues. Germline assignment: CDR1 PRHDT and CDR2 FYEKMQ (reference sequence). Complete variable domain (other parts from reference TRBV13 and TRBJ2-1): AAGVIQSPRHLIKEKRETATLKCYPIPRHDTVYWYQQGPGQDPQFLISFYEKMQSDKGSIPDRFSAQQFSDYHSELNMSSLELGDSALYFCASSSGDTGVAERYFGPGTRLTVL.